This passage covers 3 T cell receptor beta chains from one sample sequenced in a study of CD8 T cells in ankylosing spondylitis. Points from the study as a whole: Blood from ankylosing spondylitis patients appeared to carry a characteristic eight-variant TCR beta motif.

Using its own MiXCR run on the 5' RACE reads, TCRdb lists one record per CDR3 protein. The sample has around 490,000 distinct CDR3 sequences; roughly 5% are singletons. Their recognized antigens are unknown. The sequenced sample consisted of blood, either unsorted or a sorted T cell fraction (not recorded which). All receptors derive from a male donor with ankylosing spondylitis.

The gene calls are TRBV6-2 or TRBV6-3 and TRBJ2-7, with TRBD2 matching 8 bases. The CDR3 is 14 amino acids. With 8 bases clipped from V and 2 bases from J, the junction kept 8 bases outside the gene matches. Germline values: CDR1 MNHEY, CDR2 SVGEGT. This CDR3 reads CASFGLASPYEQYF. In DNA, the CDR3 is TGTGCCAGCTTCGGACTAGCCTCCCCCTACGAGCAGTACTTC.

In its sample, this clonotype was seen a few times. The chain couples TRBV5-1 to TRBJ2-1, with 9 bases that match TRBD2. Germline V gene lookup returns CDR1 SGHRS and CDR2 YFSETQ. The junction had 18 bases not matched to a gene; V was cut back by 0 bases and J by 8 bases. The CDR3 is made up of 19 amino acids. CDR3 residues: CASSLDFRAGLAIPDEQFF. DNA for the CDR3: TGCGCCAGCAGCTTGGACTTCAGGGCGGGACTAGCCATACCGGATGAGCAGTTCTTC.

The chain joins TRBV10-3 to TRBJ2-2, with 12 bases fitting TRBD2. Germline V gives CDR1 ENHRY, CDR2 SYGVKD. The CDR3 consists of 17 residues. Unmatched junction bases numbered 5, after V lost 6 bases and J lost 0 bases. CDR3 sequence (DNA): TGTGCCATCAGAGACGGGACTAGCGGGTCGAACACCGGGGAGCTGTTTTTT. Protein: CAIRDGTSGSNTGELFF.